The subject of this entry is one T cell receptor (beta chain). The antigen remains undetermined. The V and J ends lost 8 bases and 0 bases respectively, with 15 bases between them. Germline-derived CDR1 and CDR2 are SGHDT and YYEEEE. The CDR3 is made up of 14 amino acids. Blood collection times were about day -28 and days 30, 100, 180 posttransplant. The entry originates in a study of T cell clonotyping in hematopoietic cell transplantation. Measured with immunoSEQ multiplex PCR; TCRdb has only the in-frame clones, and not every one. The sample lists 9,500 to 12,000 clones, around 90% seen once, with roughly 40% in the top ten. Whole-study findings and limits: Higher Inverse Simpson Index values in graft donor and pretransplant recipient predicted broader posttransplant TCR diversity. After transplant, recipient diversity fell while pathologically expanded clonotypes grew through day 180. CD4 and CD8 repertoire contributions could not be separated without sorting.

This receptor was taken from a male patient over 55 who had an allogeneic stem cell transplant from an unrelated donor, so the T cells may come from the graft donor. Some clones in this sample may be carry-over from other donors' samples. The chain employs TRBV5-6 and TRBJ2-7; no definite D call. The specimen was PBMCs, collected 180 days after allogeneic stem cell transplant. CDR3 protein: CASSIGLNSYEQYF. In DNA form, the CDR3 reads TGTGCCAGTAGTATTGGATTAAACTCCTACGAGCAGTACTTC.